The present T cell receptor beta chain was sequenced within a study of T cell responses to AZD1222 COVID-19 vaccine. General study points: The donors showed a predominance of white British ancestry and of females, with possible underestimation of clonal diversity. Spike-specific TCRs gained breadth and depth after people received two AZD1222 doses. At 160-218 and 743-854, vaccine-associated CD4 TCRs were dominant, and they spanned spike.

The protocol was immunoSEQ multiplex PCR, while the TCRdb copy is restricted to in-frame clones and leaves out a portion. The sample contains about 120,000 clones, 92% of which appear only once. Worth noting for this clone: Its target is unknown.

The specimen comprised peripheral blood, sampled on day 0 of AZD1222 vaccination. The origin of this receptor is an adult in good health.

In DNA, the CDR3 is TGTGCTAGTGGTTCCCCCTTGAGTTGGAGGGGGTATGGAAACACCATATATTTT. It encodes CASGSPLSWRGYGNTIYF. V usage is TRBV12-5 and J usage is TRBJ1-3, with a weak D call TRBD1 (6 bases). Germline loops: CDR1 LGHNT, CDR2 FRNRAP. This CDR3 is 18 amino acids long. The V gene lost 4 bases and the J gene lost 3 bases, with 22 bases spanning the gap.